This T cell receptor (beta chain) originates from a study of T cells in Graves' hyperthyroidism and ophthalmopathy. Across the whole study: Pretreatment peripheral blood was obtained at initial diagnosis.

The PBMCs had their origin in roughly 9.4 ml of fresh peripheral blood. V was clipped by 3 bases and J by 3 bases, with 10 bases between them. Per germline, CDR1 MNHNS and CDR2 SASEGT. The CDR3 length is 14 residues. RNA transcripts served as the template for amplifying TCR beta CDR3 regions. HTBI primers were employed in a first-round RT-PCR of the TCR CDR3. TCRdb processed the multiplex PCR reads anew with MiXCR; each CDR3 protein has one entry. The sample lists approximately 380,000 distinct CDR3 sequences, approximately 17% occurring once. Points from the study as a whole: Most thyroid clonotypes with frequency above 0.001 were detected in blood.

This clonotype was counted at least ten times. The antigen remains unidentified. The TCR sequence derives from a man between 18 and 29 years old with Graves' ophthalmopathy. Sequenced material: blood. This chain links TRBV6-1 with TRBJ2-3; no firm D call. As DNA, the CDR3 is TGTGCCAGCAGTGACACGTCTCGAACAGATACGCAGTATTTT. Amino acid sequence: CASSDTSRTDTQYF.